The following is a T cell receptor (beta chain) sequence with its context. It lacks a known antigen. No qualities accompany the bases; no much larger clone lies one base away. The cohort was made up of approximately 700 healthy bone marrow donors. All cohort members were sampled while nominally healthy, although unrecorded immune exposures were likely present. The donor was CMV seropositive and was included in the group of approximately 300 seropositive cohort members. Each donor provided a peripheral blood sample, and peripheral blood mononuclear cells were used for TCR beta sequencing. The Qiagen DNeasy Blood Extraction Kit was used to extract genomic DNA from the blood cell samples. The sample belongs to a study of cytomegalovirus exposure and HLA in healthy donors (dated by TCRdb to 2015 to 2018). For the wider study: An earlier analysis of roughly 500 of the donors reported about 280 Gb of sequence data and approximately 120 million unique TCR beta sequences obtained from roughly 180 million T cells. An earlier analysis of approximately 640 of the donors applied high-throughput TCR beta sequencing to assess whether each TCR beta V gene segment acted as functional or pseudogenic. Both class I and class II loci were covered by HLA typing, at four-digit resolution. The study used immunosequencing to profile the T cell repertoires of 666 subjects and linked those repertoires to cytomegalovirus serostatus. A separate validation cohort of over 95 different subjects was used in addition to the roughly 720-subject first cohort. Among 300 to 450 genotyped donors of the cohort, an average of roughly 240,000 unique TCR beta nucleotide sequences were sequenced per donor, 15% to 20% of them non-productive. High-throughput TCR immunosequencing, statistical association of individual TCRs with disease status, and machine learning were combined to predict cytomegalovirus infection status. The number of donors typed differed by locus, with about 629-640 for A, B, C, DRB1 and DQB1, 522 for DQA1, over 600 for DPA1, and approximately 470 for DPB1. A later analysis re-examined previously published TCR beta repertoires from more than 600 donors and added high-resolution HLA genotyping to investigate patterns of TCR occurrence. Approximately 310 gigabases of sequencing data and tens of millions of unique TCR sequences were included in an early release covering about 700 HLA-typed donors. Because of strong linkage in the cohort, five DR-DQ haplotypes were treated as single units for association and clustering. A later genetic analysis took genome-wide SNP genotypes for about 65% of the roughly 670 donors and used that subset as a discovery cohort. Donor age, sex, ethnicity and CMV serostatus were compiled together with the repertoire data. Rather than using new phenotypic data, the later analysis identified candidate immune exposures from TCR beta sequences and from how often those sequences occurred across donors. Every discovery cohort repertoire had been produced on one sequencing platform. Of the roughly 430 genotyped donors, roughly 85% fell in the genetic ancestry cluster associated with self-reported Caucasian donors. The aim of the study was to test whether cataloging public T cell receptors could identify signatures of past pathogen exposure.

The method was the immunoSEQ multiplex PCR assay. For the multiplex PCR, a mixture combining 60 forward primers for TCR Vbeta segments and 13 reverse primers for TCR Jbeta segments was used. Amplification of the CDR3 region of rearranged TCR beta genes was performed with a multiplex PCR assay on genomic DNA. The amplified TCR beta libraries were sequenced on the Illumina HiSeq System as 87-base-pair reads. The source study handled its data this way. Across the 666 repertoires, a later analysis counted some 80 million unique TCR beta chains, roughly 11 million of which were shared by at least two donors. Raw reads were error-corrected and collapsed into unique sequences by a nearest-neighbor algorithm in which closely related sequences were merged to remove PCR and sequencing errors. V, D and J gene segments were assigned by aligning CDR3 sequences to IMGT reference sequences. For a sequence to be retained, a match of at least six nucleotides was required to both a V gene segment and a J gene segment. A rearrangement was called productive if the CDR3 had no stop codons and remained in frame with V and J, and every other rearrangement was called non-productive. CDR3 was defined according to IMGT convention as the region running from the second conserved V-encoded cysteine to the conserved J-encoded phenylalanine. In an earlier analysis of 550 to 650 of the donors, sequences lacking an unambiguous match to a single V gene segment were excluded. In an earlier analysis of approximately 550 of the donors, V segments were called functional above 56.7% productive rearrangements and were called segregating when the between-donor standard deviation exceeded 5%. A statistical classification framework was built for diagnosing cytomegalovirus status from the catalog of TCR beta chain sequences. A later analysis assigned V and J genes by comparing TCR nucleotide sequences with IMGT/GENE-DB human TR gene sequences. The TCRdist pipeline was used in a later analysis to assign CDR3 sequences and most-parsimonious VDJ recombination scenarios. In a later analysis, every TCR beta chain was defined by the combination of its CDR3 amino acid sequence and its V-gene family, and reads without a unique V-gene family were dropped. A later analysis removed 500 to 600 highly shared, low-generation-probability nucleotide sequences to deal with suspected cross-contamination and a sequencing artifact. A later analysis calculated a clonal expansion index for each public chain from normalized within-repertoire ranks of inferred template counts. Generation probabilities in a later analysis came from a VDJ recombination model fitted to out-of-frame rearrangements, and those results were checked against IGoR. In a later analysis, hypergeometric tests were used to score TCR-TCR, TCR-HLA and TCR-CMV co-occurrence, with a repertoire-size bias correction applied to TCR pairs. False discovery rates were estimated in a later analysis by permuting HLA or CMV assignments 20 times. In a later analysis, co-occurring TCRs were grouped using DBSCAN, and TCRdist sequence similarity was added for clustering within HLA-allele-positive subsets. Co-occurrence clustering excluded repertoires with fewer than 30,000 or more than 120,000 public chains, plus five with anomalous nucleotide sharing. This is the immuneACCESS table as TCRdb keeps it, with only in-frame sequences that have V and J called. A part of the clones is gone; compared with another copy, unresolved V genes explain less than half, and the rest is unexplained. V and J calls and clone size are copied from that table; D and trimming were computed from the DNA. Counted in this sample were tens of thousands of clones; about two thirds of them appeared once. The ten largest clones represent 6.9% of the sample.

The germline V gene yields SGHAT for CDR1 and FQNNGV for CDR2. The CDR3 sequence holds 14 residues, the cysteine and phenylalanine included. Only the CDR3 part of the read is kept: 42 bases, read in frame from the first base. Trimming costs V 2 bases and J 3 bases, and their ends lie 8 bases apart. Results the study describes overall, beyond this receptor: Presence/absence analyses assumed roughly uniform sequencing depth across donors, an assumption that may not hold. The sequencing pipeline was judged likely to have produced a cluster of highly shared sequence variants as a technical artifact. The cohort was sequenced for TCR beta chains only, and without alpha or paired-chain data the features that could be detected were limited. When HLA alleles, especially DR and DQ, strongly co-occurred, TCR associations were difficult to assign to individual alleles. A further reported finding was that TCR beta sequences accurately predicted the HLA-A and HLA-B alleles for most subjects in the first cohort. The authors suggested that the approach could potentially be extended to other disease states and immunological phenotypes. A few of the identified cytomegalovirus-associated TCR beta chains were confirmed in vitro to be specific for cytomegalovirus antigens. For the cohort, immune exposure information was limited to CMV serostatus. A later genetic analysis associated a missense DCLRE1C variant with V-gene and J-gene trimming of TCR beta chains, and an independent cohort replicated the association. Correlated functional status among segregating V segments might reflect linkage disequilibrium, but an unknown experimental factor could not be ruled out. The 87-base-pair reads could not distinguish some IMGT-functional V segments, including TRBV6-2 and TRBV6-3, so those segments were excluded. According to a later analysis, parvovirus B19, influenza, CMV and Epstein-Barr virus appeared linked to several top co-occurrence clusters. The earlier analysis of approximately 540 of the donors excluded fewer than 20 rarely observed V segments, including chromosome 9 orphons, because counts were too low. The classifier was reported to diagnose cytomegalovirus status with high specificity and sensitivity in both the original cohort and the validation cohort. In a later analysis, 15,000 to 20,000 TCR beta sequences were associated with specific HLA alleles at a false discovery rate of 0.05. The study gave a list of 150 to 200 TCR beta chains associated with cytomegalovirus. According to a later analysis, most CMV-associated TCR beta chains appeared to be HLA-restricted, and the HLA associations seemed to be driven largely by CMV exposure. In a later genetic analysis, fewer N-insertions in productive TCRs were reported among donors in an Asian-associated ancestry cluster than the approximately 670-donor mean. Because some donors lacked HLA typing at each locus, the association tests relied only on the typed subset. In an earlier analysis of 587 of the donors, most TCR beta V segments appeared in productive rearrangements about 87% or about 30% of the time, broadly matching IMGT annotations. While some public TCRs were present in many individuals, most TCR sequences turned up only very rarely across donors. In a later analysis, TCR association rates were found to vary across HLA loci, with the most associated TCRs seen for DRB1 alleles and the fewest for HLA-C alleles. In a later analysis, HLA-associated TCR beta chains were found to be more clonally expanded and to have lower generation probabilities than equally common non-associated chains.

The source of this sequence is a woman between 50 and 59 years old in good health and CMV-seropositive. Recombination connected TRBV11-2 to TRBJ1-3; no D gene call is confident. Sequencing was performed on PBMCs. CDR3 loop: CASSLSPYGNTIYF. In nucleotide form, the sequence is TGTGCCAGCAGCTTAAGCCCCTATGGAAACACCATATATTTT.